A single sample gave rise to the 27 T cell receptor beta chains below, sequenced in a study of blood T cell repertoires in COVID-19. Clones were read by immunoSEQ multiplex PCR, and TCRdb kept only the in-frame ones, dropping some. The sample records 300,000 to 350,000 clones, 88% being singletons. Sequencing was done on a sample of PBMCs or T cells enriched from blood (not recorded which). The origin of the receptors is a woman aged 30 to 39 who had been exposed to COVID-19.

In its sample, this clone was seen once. The CDR3 here is CASSVATSGSGNTIYF. As DNA, the CDR3 is TGTGCCAGCAGCGTAGCTACGAGCGGCTCTGGAAACACCATATATTTT. This sequence joins TRBV9 and TRBJ1-3; D ambiguous. The CDR3 sequence is 16 residues long. Germline V gene sequence: CDR1 SGDLS, CDR2 YYNGEE. Deletions cut 0 bases from V and 0 bases from J, with 10 bases between.

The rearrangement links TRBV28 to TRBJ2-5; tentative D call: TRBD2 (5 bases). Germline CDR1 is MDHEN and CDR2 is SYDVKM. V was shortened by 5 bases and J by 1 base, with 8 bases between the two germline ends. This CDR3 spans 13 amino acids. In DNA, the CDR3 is TGTGCCAGCAGTCCGACTATCCAAGAGACCCAGTACTTC. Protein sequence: CASSPTIQETQYF.

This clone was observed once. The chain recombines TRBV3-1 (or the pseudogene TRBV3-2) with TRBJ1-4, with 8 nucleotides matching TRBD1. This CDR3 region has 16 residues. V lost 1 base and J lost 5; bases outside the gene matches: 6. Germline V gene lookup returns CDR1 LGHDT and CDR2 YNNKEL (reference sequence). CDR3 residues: CASSQGLHRGNEKLFF. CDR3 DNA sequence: TGTGCCAGCAGCCAAGGGTTGCACAGGGGGAATGAAAAACTGTTTTTT.

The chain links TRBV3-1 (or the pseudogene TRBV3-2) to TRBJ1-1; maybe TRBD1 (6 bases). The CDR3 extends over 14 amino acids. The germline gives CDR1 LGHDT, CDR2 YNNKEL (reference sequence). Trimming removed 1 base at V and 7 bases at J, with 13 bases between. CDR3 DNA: TGTGCCAGCAGCCAAGCTTACAGGGCCCTTGAAGCTTTCTTT. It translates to CASSQAYRALEAFF.

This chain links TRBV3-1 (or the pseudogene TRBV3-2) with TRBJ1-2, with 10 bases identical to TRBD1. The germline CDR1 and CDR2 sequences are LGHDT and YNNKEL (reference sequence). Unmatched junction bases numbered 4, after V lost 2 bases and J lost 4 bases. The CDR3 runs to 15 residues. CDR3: CASSQRTGGTYGYTF. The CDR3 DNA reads TGTGCCAGCAGCCAACGGACAGGGGGGACCTATGGCTACACCTTC.

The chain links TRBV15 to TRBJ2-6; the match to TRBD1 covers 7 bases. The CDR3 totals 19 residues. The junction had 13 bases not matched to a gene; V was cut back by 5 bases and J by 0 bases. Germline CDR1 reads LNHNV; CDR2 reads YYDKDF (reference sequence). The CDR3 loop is CATSGTTGSDYSGANVLTF. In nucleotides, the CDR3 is TGTGCCACCAGCGGGACGACAGGGTCAGACTACTCTGGGGCCAACGTCCTGACTTTC. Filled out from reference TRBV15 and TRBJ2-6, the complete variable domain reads DAMVIQNPRYQVTQFGKPVTLSCSQTLNHNVMYWYQQKSSQAPKLLFHYYDKDFNNEADTPDNFQSRRPNTSFCFLDIRSPGLGDTAMYLCATSGTTGSDYSGANVLTFGAGSRLTVL.

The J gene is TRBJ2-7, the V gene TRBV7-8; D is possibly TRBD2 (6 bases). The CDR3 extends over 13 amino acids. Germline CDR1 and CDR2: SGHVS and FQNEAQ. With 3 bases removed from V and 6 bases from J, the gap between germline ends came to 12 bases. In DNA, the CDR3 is TGTGCCAGCAGCTTTAGGCAGGGAGGCGAGCAGTACTTC. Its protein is CASSFRQGGEQYF.

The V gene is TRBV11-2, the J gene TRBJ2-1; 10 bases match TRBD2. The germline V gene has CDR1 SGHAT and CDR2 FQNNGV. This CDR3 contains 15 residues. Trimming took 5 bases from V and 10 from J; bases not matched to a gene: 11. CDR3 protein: CASSPLRTSGREQFF. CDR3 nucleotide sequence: TGTGCCAGCAGCCCGCTCCGGACTAGCGGCAGGGAGCAGTTCTTC.

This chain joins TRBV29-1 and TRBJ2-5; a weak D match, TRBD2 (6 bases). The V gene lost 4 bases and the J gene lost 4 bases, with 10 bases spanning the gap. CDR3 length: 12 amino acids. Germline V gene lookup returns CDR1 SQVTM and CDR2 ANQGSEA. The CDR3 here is CSVGDSGETQYF. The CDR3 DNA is TGCAGCGTTGGGGACTCTGGAGAGACCCAGTACTTC.

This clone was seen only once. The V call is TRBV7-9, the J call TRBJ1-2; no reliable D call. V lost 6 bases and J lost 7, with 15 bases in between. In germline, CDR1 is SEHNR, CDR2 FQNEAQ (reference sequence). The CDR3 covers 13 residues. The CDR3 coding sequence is TGTGCCAGCAGTTCTAGCGGGTTTGGTGGCTACACCTTC. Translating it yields CASSSSGFGGYTF.

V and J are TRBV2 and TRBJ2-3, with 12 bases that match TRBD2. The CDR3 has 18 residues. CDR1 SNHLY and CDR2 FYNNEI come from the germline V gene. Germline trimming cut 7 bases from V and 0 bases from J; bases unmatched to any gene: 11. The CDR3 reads CASKPSGRAGLSTDTQYF. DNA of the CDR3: TGTGCCAGCAAGCCTAGCGGGAGGGCCGGCCTAAGCACAGATACGCAGTATTTT. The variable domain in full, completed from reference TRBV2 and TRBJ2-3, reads EPEVTQTPSHQVTQMGQEVILRCVPISNHLYFYWYRQILGQKVEFLVSFYNNEISEKSEIFDDQFSVERPDGSNFTLKIRSTKLEDSAMYFCASKPSGRAGLSTDTQYFGPGTRLTVL.

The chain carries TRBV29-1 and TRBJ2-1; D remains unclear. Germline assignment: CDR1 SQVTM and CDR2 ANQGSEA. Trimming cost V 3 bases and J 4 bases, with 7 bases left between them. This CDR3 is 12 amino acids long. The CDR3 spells CSVDRSYNEQFF. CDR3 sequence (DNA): TGCAGCGTTGACAGAAGTTACAATGAGCAGTTCTTC.

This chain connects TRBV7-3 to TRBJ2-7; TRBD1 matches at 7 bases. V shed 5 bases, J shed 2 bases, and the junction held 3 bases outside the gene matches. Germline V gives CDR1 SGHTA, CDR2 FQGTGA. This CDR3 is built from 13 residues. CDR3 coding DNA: TGTGCCAGCAGCCCTGACAGGGCCTACGAGCAGTACTTC. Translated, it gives CASSPDRAYEQYF.

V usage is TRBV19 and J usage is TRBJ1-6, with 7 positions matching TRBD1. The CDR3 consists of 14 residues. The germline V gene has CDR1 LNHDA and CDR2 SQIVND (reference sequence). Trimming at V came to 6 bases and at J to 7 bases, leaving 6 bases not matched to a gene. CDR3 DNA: TGTGCCAGTAGGGACCGGGACAGCAATTCACCCCTCCACTTT. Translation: CASRDRDSNSPLHF.

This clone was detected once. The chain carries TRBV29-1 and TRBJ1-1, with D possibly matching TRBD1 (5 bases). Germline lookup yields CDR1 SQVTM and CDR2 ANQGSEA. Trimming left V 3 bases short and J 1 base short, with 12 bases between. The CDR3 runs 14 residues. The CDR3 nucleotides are TGCAGCGTTGAGCGTTCGACAGAGAACACTGAAGCTTTCTTT. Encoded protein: CSVERSTENTEAFF.

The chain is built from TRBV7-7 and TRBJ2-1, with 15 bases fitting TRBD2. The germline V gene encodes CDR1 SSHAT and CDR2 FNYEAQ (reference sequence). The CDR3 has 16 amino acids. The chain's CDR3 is CARHWTSGRDWDEQFF. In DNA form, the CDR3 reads TGTGCTAGACATTGGACTAGCGGGAGGGATTGGGATGAGCAGTTCTTC.

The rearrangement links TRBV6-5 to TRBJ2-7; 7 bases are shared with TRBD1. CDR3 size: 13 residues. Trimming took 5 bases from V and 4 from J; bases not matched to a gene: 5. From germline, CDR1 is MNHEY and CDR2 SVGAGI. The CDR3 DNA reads TGTGCCAGCAGTCTAGAACAGGGGTACGAGCAGTACTTC. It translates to CASSLEQGYEQYF.

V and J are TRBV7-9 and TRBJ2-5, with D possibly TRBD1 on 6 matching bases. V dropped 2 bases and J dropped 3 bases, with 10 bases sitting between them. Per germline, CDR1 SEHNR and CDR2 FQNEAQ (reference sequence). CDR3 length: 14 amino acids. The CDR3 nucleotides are TGTGCCAGCAGCTTAACCGCAGGGGAAGAGACCCAGTACTTC. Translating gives CASSLTAGEETQYF.

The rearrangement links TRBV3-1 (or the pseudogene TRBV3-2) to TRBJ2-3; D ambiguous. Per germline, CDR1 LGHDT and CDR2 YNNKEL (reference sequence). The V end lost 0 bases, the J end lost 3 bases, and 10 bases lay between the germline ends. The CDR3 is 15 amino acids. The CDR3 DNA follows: TGTGCCAGCAGCCAAGAGCTTTGGGCGACAGATACGCAGTATTTT. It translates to CASSQELWATDTQYF.

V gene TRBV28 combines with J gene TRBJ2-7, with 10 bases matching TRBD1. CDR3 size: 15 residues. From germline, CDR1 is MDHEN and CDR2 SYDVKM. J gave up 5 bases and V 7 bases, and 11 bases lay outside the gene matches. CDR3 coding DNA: TGTGCCAGCAATGGATGGGAGACAGGGGGCCACGAGCAGTACTTC. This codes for CASNGWETGGHEQYF. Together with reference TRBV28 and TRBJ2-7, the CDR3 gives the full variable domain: DVKVTQSSRYLVKRTGEKVFLECVQDMDHENMFWYRQDPGLGLRLIYFSYDVKMKEKGDIPEGYSVSREKKERFSLILESASTNQTSMYLCASNGWETGGHEQYFGPGTRLTVT.

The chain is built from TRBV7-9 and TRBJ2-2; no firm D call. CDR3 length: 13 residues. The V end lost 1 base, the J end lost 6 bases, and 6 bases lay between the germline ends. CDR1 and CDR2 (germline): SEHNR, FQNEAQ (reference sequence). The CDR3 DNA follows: TGTGCCAGCAGCTTAGTGGGCTCCGGGGAGCTGTTTTTT. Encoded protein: CASSLVGSGELFF.

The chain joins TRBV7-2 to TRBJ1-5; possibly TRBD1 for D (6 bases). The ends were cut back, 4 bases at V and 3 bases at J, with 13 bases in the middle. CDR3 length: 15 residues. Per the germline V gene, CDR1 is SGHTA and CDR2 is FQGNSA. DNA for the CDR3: TGTGCCAGCAGCTCGCCCACAGGGCCCAATCAGCCCCAGCATTTT. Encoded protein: CASSSPTGPNQPQHF.

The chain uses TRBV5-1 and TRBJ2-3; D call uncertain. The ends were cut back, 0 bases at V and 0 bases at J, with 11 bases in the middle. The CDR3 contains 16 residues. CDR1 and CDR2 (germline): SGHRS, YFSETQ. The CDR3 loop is CASSLVRGTSTDTQYF. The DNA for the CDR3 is TGCGCCAGCAGCTTGGTACGAGGTACTAGCACAGATACGCAGTATTTT. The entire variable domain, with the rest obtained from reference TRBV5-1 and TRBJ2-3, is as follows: KAGVTQTPRYLIKTRGQQVTLSCSPISGHRSVSWYQQTPGQGLQFLFEYFSETQRNKGNFPGRFSGRQFSNSRSEMNVSTLELGDSALYLCASSLVRGTSTDTQYFGPGTRLTVL.

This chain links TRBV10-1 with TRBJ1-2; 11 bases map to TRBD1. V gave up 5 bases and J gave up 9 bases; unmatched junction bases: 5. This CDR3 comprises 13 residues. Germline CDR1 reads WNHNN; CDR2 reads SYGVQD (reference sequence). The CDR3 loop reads CASSSGQGASYTF. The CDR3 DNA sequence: TGCGCCAGCAGTTCCGGACAGGGGGCGAGCTACACCTTC.

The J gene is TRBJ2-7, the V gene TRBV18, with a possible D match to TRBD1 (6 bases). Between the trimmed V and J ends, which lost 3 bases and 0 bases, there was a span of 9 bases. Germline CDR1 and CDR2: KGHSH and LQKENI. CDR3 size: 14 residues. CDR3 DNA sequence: TGTGCCAGCTCACCGTTGGACAGCTCCTACGAGCAGTACTTC. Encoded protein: CASSPLDSSYEQYF. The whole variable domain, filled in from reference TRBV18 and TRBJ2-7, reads NAGVMQNPRHLVRRRGQEARLRCSPMKGHSHVYWYRQLPEEGLKFMVYLQKENIIDESGMPKERFSAEFPKEGPSILRIQQVVRGDSAAYFCASSPLDSSYEQYFGPGTRLTVT.

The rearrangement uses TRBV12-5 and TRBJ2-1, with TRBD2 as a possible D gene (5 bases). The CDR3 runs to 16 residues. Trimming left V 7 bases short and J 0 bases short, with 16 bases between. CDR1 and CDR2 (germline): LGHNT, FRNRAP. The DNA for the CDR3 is TGTGCTAGTGCCCCATTTCGGGGTAGCTCCTACAATGAGCAGTTCTTC. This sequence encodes CASAPFRGSSYNEQFF.

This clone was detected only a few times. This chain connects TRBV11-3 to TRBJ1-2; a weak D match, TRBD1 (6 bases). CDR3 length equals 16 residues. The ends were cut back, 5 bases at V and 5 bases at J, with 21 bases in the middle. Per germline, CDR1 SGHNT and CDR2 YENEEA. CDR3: CASSPGQQLAPYGYTF. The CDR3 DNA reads TGTGCCAGCAGCCCAGGACAGCAATTGGCCCCGTATGGCTACACCTTC.